This T cell receptor (beta chain) was sequenced for a study of shared clonotypes between healthy human individuals. From germline, CDR1 is MNHEY and CDR2 SMNVEV (reference sequence). V gave up 5 bases and J gave up 5 bases; unmatched junction bases: 8. The length of the CDR3 is 15 residues. Comments on this clone: What it recognizes is unknown.

It was roughly 200 ng DNA, approximately 28,000 T cell genomes, that sorted-subset replicate PCRs used. Repertoires were generated with immunoSEQ multiplex PCR, while TCRdb's copy carries only in-frame clones and drops some. The sample records hundreds of thousands of clones, almost 95% being singletons. Overall study findings and caveats: Sequencing of the sorted subsets was shown by rarefaction to be incomplete despite large depth. In a few donors, around 5% of naive CD4 clonotypes appeared in common.

As defined, naive CD8 cells were CD45RO-negative and positively selected for CCR7, with terminally differentiated effector memory CD45RA+ cells excluded. Specimen: naive CD8+ T cells sorted from blood. This sequence joins TRBV27 and TRBJ2-3; 9 bases line up with TRBD1. The TCR sequence derives from a man aged 25-45 years in good health. Written as DNA, the CDR3 is TGTGCCAGCAGTGGGACAGGGCCAGTGGTAGATACGCAGTATTTT. It codes for CASSGTGPVVDTQYF.